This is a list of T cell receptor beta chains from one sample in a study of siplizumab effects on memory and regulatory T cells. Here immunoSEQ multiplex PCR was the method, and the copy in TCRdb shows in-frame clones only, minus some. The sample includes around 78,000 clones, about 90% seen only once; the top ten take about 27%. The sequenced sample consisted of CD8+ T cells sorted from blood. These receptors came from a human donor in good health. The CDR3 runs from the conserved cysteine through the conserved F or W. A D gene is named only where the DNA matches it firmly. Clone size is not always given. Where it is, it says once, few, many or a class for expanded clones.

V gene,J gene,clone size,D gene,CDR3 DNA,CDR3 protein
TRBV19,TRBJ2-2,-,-,TGTGCCAGTAGTATACGGGGCAACACCGGGGAGCTGTTTTTT,CASSIRGNTGELFF
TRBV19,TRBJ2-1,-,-,TGTGCCAGTAGTATACCCCGTCAGGGGTTTTATGAGCAGTTCTTC,CASSIPRQGFYEQFF
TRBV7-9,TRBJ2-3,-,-,TGTGCCAGCAAAAAAAGGGGAGTGGATACGCAGTATTTT,CASKKRGVDTQYF
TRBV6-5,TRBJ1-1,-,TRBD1,TGTGCCAGCAGTTACTCGACAGGGAGCGGCACTGAAGCTTTCTTT,CASSYSTGSGTEAFF
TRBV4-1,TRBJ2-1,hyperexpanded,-,TGCGCCAGCAGCCAAGAGGCCCAGAGCTCCTACAATGAGCAGTTCTTC,CASSQEAQSSYNEQFF
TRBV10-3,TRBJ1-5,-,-,TGTGCCATCAGTAGGGACCGAGATAGCAATCAGCCCCAGCATTTT,CAISRDRDSNQPQHF
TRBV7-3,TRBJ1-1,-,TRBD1,TGTGCCAGCAGCTTTGGGACAGGGGGCTCTGAAGCTTTCTTT,CASSFGTGGSEAFF
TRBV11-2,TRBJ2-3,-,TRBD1,TGTGCCAGCAGACTTACAGGGGTCTCAGATACGCAGTATTTT,CASRLTGVSDTQYF
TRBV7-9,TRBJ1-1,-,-,TGTGCCAGCAGCTTAGCAAGACAGAACACTGAAGCTTTCTTT,CASSLARQNTEAFF
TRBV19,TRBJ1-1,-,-,TGTGCCAGTAGTTCAGGGAGCACTGAAGCTTTCTTT,CASSSGSTEAFF
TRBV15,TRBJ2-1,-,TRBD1,TGTGCCACCAGCATCAGGGGGCTGTACAATGAGCAGTTCTTC,CATSIRGLYNEQFF
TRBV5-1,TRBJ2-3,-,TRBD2,TGCGCCAGCAGCTTGGTTGCGGGAGGGCGTGCAGATACGCAGTATTTT,CASSLVAGGRADTQYF
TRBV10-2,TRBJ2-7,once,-,TGCGCCAGCAGATCAGACAGGATCTACGAGCAGTACTTC,CASRSDRIYEQYF
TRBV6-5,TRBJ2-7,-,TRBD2,TGTGCCAGCAGTTACCAAGGGACCCCGGGGGGGTACGAGCAGTACTTC,CASSYQGTPGGYEQYF
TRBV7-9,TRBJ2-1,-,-,TGTGCCAGCAGCCCCGGGCCTTCCTACAATGAGCAGTTCTTC,CASSPGPSYNEQFF
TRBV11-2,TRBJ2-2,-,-,TGTGCCAGCAGGACAGACGGGGATAACACCGGGGAGCTGTTTTTT,CASRTDGDNTGELFF
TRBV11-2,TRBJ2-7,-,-,TGTGCCAGCAGCTTAGACCGGGGCGTCTACGAGCAGTACTTC,CASSLDRGVYEQYF
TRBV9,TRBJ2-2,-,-,TGTGCCAGCAGCGTAGCTTCCACGACCACCGGGGAGCTGTTTTTT,CASSVASTTTGELFF
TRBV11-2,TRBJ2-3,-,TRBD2,TGTGCCAGCAGCCCTCTAGCGGGGGGGCTAGCAGATACGCAGTATTTT,CASSPLAGGLADTQYF
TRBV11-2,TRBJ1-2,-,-,TGTGCCAGCAGCTTAGAAAATAACTATGGCTACACCTTC,CASSLENNYGYTF
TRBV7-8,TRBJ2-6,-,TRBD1,TGTGCCAGCAGCACCATCCCGGGACAGAACATCTCTGGGGCCAACGTCCTGACTTTC,CASSTIPGQNISGANVLTF
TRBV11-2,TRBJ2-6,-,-,TGTGCCAGCAGCTTAGCGGGTGGGGCCAACGTCCTGACTTTC,CASSLAGGANVLTF
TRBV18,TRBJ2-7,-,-,TGTGCCAGCTCATCTTCCTACGAGCAGTACTTC,CASSSSYEQYF
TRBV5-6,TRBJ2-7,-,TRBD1,TGTGCCAGCAGCGACCCGCCCCGCACAGGGGGTTTGCACGAGCAGTACTTC,CASSDPPRTGGLHEQYF
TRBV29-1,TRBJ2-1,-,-,TGCAGCGTTGACAATATCCGGATGGGGGATGAGCAGTTCTTC,CSVDNIRMGDEQFF
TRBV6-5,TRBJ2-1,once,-,TGTGCCAGCAGGGCTGGTGGTAATGAGCAGTTCTTC,CASRAGGNEQFF
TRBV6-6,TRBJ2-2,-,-,TGTGCCAGCAGTTACGAAGGTACCATACTCACCGGGGAGCTGTTTTTT,CASSYEGTILTGELFF
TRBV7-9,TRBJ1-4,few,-,TGTGCCAGCAGCTACCCGTTAGGGCGTAATGAAAAACTGTTTTTT,CASSYPLGRNEKLFF
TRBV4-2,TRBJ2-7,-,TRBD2,TGTGCCAGCAGCCAAGGGACTAGCCACTACGAGCAGTACTTC,CASSQGTSHYEQYF
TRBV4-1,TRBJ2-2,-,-,TGCGCCAGCAGCCAAGTTGTTGGCGGTGCCGGGGAGCTGTTTTTT,CASSQVVGGAGELFF
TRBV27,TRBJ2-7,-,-,TGTGCCAGCACTCACCTCCCCCCGGGGACCTACGAGCAGTACTTC,CASTHLPPGTYEQYF
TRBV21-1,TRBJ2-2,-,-,TGTGCCAGCAGCAAAGTAGAAGGTTACGCGAACACCGGGGAGCTGTTTTTT,CASSKVEGYANTGELFF
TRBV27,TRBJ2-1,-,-,TGTGCCAGCAGTTTACAGGACAGACAACCCGGTGAGCAGTTCTTC,CASSLQDRQPGEQFF
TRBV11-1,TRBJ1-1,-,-,TGTGCCAGCAGCTTCGGGCCTATTCTAGCGAACACTGAAGCTTTCTTT,CASSFGPILANTEAFF
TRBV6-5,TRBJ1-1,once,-,TGTGCCAGCAGATACCCTGGGGACACTGAAGCTTTCTTT,CASRYPGDTEAFF
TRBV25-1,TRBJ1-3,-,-,TGTGCCAGCAGTGAACACAGCAACTCTGGAAACACCATATATTTT,CASSEHSNSGNTIYF
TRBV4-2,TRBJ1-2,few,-,TGTGCCAGCAGCCATGGCTTGACCGCTTCAGGCAAGGGCTACACCTTC,CASSHGLTASGKGYTF
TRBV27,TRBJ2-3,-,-,TGTGCCAACCAGATCACAGATACGCAGTATTTT,CANQITDTQYF
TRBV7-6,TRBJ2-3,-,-,TGTGCCAGCAGCTTAGGACGTTCTTTCGGGGTCACAGATACGCAGTATTTT,CASSLGRSFGVTDTQYF
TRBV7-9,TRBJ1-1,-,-,TGTGCCAGCAGCCATACGGGGTCCGGGAACACTGAAGCTTTCTTT,CASSHTGSGNTEAFF
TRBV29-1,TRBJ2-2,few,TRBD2,TGCAGCGCGGGACTAGCCGGGGAGCTGTTTTTT,CSAGLAGELFF
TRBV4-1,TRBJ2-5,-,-,TGCGCCAGCAGTTTCGGCAGAATGGAACAAGAGACCCAGTACTTC,CASSFGRMEQETQYF
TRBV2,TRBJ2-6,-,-,TGTGCCAGCAGTCGACACCCAAGCTCTGGGGCCAACGTCCTGACTTTC,CASSRHPSSGANVLTF
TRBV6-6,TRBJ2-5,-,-,TGTGCCAGCAGGGCCCGTTTGGAGACCCAGTACTTC,CASRARLETQYF
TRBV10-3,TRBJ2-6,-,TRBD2,TGTGCCATCAGTGCTGGGACTAGTTTCTCTGGGGCCAACGTCCTGACTTTC,CAISAGTSFSGANVLTF
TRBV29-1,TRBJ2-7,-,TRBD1,TGCAGCGTTGCCGGGACAGGGGGCTCCTACGAGCAGTACTTC,CSVAGTGGSYEQYF
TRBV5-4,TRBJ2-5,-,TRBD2,TGTGCCAGCAGCTTACCTCGAGCGGGGTCGGGAGAGACCCAGTACTTC,CASSLPRAGSGETQYF
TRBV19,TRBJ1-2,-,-,TGTGCCAGTAGTATAGCTGGAACGGCAGCATCTATTAGCTACACCTTC,CASSIAGTAASISYTF
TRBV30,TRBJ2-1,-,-,TGTGCCTGGAGTGTCGTTTCTGATGAGCAGTTCTTC,CAWSVVSDEQFF
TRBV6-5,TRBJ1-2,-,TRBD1,TGTGCCAGCAGTTACTCGGAACGAGGGGGCCCCTATGGCTACACCTTC,CASSYSERGGPYGYTF